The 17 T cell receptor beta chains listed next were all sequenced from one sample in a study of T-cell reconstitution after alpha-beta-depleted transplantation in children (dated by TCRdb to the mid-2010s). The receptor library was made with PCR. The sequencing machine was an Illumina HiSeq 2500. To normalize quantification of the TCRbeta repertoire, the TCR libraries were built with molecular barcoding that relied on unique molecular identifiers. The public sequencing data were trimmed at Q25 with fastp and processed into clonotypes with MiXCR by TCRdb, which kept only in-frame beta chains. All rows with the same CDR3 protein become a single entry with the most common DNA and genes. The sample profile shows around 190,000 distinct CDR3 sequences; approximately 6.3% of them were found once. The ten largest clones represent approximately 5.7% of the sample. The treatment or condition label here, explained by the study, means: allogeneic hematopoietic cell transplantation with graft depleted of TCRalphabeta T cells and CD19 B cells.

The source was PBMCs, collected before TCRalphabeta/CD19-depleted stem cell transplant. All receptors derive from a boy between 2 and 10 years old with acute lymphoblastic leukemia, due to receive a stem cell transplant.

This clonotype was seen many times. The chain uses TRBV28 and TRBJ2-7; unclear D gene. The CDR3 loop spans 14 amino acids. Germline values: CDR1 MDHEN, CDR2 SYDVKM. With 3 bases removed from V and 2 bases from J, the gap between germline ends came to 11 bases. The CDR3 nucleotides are TGTGCCAGCAGTTTTTTTCGCCGCACCTACGAGCAGTACTTC. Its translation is CASSFFRRTYEQYF.

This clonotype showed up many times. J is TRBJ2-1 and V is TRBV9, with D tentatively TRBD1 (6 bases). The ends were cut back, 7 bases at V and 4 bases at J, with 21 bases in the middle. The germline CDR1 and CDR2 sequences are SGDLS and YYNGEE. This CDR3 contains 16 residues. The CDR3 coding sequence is TGTGCCAGCTCTAAAGGGGACGGACAGTTTTACAATGAGCAGTTCTTC. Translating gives CASSKGDGQFYNEQFF.

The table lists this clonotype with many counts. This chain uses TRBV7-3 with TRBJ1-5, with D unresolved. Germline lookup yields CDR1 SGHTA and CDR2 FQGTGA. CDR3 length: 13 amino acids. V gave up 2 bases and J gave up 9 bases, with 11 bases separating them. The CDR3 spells CASSLGAGWPQHF. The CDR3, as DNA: TGTGCCAGCAGCTTAGGCGCGGGTTGGCCCCAGCATTTT.

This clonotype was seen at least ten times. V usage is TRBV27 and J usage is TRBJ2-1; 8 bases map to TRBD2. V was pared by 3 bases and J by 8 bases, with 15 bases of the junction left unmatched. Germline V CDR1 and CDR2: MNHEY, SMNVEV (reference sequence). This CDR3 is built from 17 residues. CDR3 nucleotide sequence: TGTGCCAGCAGTTTTTTCGGGGGGGCCGAGCGTCTACATGAGCAGTTCTTC. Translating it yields CASSFFGGAERLHEQFF.

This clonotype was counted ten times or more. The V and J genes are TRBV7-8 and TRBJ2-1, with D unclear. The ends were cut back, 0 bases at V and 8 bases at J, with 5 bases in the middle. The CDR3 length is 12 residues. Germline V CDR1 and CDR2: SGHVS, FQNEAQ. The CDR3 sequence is CASSLARDEQFF. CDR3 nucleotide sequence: TGTGCCAGCAGCTTAGCAAGGGATGAGCAGTTCTTC.

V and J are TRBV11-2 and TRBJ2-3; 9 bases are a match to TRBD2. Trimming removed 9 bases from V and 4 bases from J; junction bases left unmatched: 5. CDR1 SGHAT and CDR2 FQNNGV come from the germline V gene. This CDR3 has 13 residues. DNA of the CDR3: TGTGCCAGACGTAGCGGGAGCTCAGATACGCAGTATTTT. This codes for CARRSGSSDTQYF. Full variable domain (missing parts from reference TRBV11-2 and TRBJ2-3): EAGVAQSPRYKIIEKRQSVAFWCNPISGHATLYWYQQILGQGPKLLIQFQNNGVVDDSQLPKDRFSAERLKGVDSTLKIQPAKLEDSAVYLCARRSGSSDTQYFGPGTRLTVL.

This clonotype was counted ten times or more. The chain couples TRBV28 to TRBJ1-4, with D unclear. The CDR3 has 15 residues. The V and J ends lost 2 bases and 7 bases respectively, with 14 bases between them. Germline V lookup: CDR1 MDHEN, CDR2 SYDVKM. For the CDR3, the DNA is TGTGCCAGCAGTTTAAAACGAGGTTTAGGTGAAAAACTGTTTTTT. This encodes CASSLKRGLGEKLFF.

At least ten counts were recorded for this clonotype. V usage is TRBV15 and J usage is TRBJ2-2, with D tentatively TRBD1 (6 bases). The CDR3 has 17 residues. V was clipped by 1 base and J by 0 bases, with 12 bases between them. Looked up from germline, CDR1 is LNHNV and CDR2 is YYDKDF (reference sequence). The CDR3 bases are TGTGCCACCAGCAGAGGAGGACAGTCCGCGAACACCGGGGAGCTGTTTTTT. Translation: CATSRGGQSANTGELFF.

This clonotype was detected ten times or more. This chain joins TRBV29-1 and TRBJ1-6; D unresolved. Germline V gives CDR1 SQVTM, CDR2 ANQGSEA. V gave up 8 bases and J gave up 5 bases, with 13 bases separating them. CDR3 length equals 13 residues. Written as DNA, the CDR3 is TGCAGCTTCCGATTTGCGAATAATTCACCCCTCCACTTT. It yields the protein CSFRFANNSPLHF.

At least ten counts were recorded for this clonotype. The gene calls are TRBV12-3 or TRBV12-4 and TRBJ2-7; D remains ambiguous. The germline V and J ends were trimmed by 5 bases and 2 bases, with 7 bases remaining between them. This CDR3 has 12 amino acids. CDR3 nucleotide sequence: TGTGCCAGCAGTCCTGACGCCTACGAGCAGTACTTC. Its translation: CASSPDAYEQYF.

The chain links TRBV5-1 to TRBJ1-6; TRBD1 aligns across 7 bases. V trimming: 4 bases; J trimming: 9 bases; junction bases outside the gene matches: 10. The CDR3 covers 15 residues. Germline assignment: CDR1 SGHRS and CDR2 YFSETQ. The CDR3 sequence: CASSPVGQNTSPLHF. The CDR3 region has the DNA TGCGCCAGCAGCCCGGTGGGACAGAATACTTCACCCCTCCACTTT.

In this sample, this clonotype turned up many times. The CDR3 coding sequence is TGTGCCAGCAGCTTACTTTGGCGGGGGGGGGACAATGAGCAGTTCTTC. Encoded protein: CASSLLWRGGDNEQFF. V and J are TRBV7-9 and TRBJ2-1; 9 nucleotides line up with TRBD2. CDR1 is SEHNR, CDR2 FQNEAQ, per germline (reference sequence). The CDR3 totals 16 residues. The junction had 7 bases not matched to a gene; V was cut back by 2 bases and J by 5 bases.

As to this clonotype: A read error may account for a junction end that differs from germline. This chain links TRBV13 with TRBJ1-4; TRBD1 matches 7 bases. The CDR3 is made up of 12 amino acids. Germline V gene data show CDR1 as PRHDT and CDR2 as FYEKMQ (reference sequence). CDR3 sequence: CASSKGTEGQVF. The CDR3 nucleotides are TGTGCCAGCAGCAAAGGGACAGAGGGCCAAGTTTTT.

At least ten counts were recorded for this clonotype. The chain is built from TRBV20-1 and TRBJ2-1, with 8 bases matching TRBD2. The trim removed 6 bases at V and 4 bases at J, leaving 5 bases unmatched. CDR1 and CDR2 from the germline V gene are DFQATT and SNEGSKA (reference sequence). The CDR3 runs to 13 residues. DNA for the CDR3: TGCAGTGCGCCCCCGGGGGGGTACAATGAGCAGTTCTTC. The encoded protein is CSAPPGGYNEQFF.

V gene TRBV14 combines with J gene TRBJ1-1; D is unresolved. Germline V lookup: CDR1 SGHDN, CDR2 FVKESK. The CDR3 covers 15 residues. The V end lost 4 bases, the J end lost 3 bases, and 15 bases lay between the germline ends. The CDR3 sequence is CASSLNAIIDTEAFF. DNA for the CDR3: TGTGCCAGCAGCCTAAATGCAATTATCGACACTGAAGCTTTCTTT. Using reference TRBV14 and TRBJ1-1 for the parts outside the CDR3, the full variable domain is EAGVTQFPSHSVIEKGQTVTLRCDPISGHDNLYWYRRVMGKEIKFLLHFVKESKQDESGMPNNRFLAERTGGTYSTLKVQPAELEDSGVYFCASSLNAIIDTEAFFGQGTRLTVV.

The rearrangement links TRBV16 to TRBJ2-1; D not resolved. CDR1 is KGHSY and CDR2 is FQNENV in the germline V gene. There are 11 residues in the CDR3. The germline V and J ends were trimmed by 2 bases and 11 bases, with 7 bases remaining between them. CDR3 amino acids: CASSQGGKQFF. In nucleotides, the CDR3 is TGTGCCAGCAGCCAAGGTGGGAAGCAGTTCTTC. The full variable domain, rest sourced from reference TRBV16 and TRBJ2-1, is GEEVAQTPKHLVRGEGQKAKLYCAPIKGHSYVFWYQQVLKNEFKFLISFQNENVFDETGMPKERFSAKCLPNSPCSLEIQATKLEDSAVYFCASSQGGKQFFGPGTRLTVL.

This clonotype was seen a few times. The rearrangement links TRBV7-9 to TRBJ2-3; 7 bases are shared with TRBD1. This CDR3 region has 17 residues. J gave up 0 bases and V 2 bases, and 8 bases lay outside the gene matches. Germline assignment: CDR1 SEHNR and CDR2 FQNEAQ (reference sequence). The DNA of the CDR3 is TGTGCCAGCAGCTTAACCTACGACAGGGCTAGCACAGATACGCAGTATTTT. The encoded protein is CASSLTYDRASTDTQYF.